This T cell receptor (beta chain) was obtained from a study of PD-L1 blockade in urothelial cancer. Study-wide background: Males with urothelial cancer arising in the bladder constituted about 90% of the roughly 30 patients. Whole-study results and caveats: Blood clones associated with the tumor expanded more at 3 weeks in durable-benefit patients.

On this clone itself: Its antigen is as yet unknown.

Per patient, between 1 and 8 samples were collected at pretreatment and on-treatment time points. Synthetic TCR analog templates were spiked into all PCRs individually. Sequenced by immunoSEQ multiplex PCR; TCRdb stores in-frame clones only, minus some. The sample has tens of thousands of clones, around nine tenths seen once; the top ten hold 3.5% to 4.5%. The sequenced sample was PBMCs, obtained around atezolizumab (anti-PD-L1) treatment. The TCR sequence derives from a man in his fifties or sixties with urothelial cancer.

The CDR3 DNA follows: TGCAGCGCTGGCTGGGAGACCCAGTACTTC. Encoded protein: CSAGWETQYF. The chain couples TRBV29-1 to TRBJ2-5; no clear D gene. Between the trimmed V and J ends, which lost 7 bases and 5 bases, there was a span of 8 bases. The CDR3 covers 10 residues. Germline V gene lookup returns CDR1 SQVTM and CDR2 ANQGSEA.